This T cell receptor (beta chain) was sequenced during a study of cytomegalovirus exposure and HLA in healthy donors. Trimming stripped 0 bases from V and 8 bases from J, with 6 bases between. The CDR3 loop spans 13 amino acids. Per germline, CDR1 SGHDT and CDR2 YYEEEE. Vbeta (60) and Jbeta (13) primers were used in the PCR. Produced via immunoSEQ multiplex PCR; TCRdb's table is partial and in-frame only. The sample has fewer than 130,000 clones, about 79% seen once. The receptor was derived from a man aged 45-60 years in good health and CMV-seropositive. The source material was PBMCs. The V call is TRBV5-6, the J call TRBJ1-6; D unclear. In nucleotides, the CDR3 is TGTGCCAGCAGCTTGGCGCAGTATTCACCCCTCCACTTT. Translated, it gives CASSLAQYSPLHF.